A selection of T cell receptor beta chains follows, all from one sample in a study of blood T cell repertoires in COVID-19. The protocol was immunoSEQ multiplex PCR, while the TCRdb copy is restricted to in-frame clones and leaves out a portion. Among 240,000 or so clones listed, approximately 90% were seen once. The sequencing sample was made of peripheral blood. All receptors come from a woman aged 40 to 50 who had recovered from COVID-19. Each CDR3 is given without its conserved first and last residue. The order of the fields is V gene, CDR3 protein.

V gene: TRBV29-1; CDR3 protein: SVDLAGVGDEQF
V gene: TRBV5-1; CDR3 protein: ASSPRQGAGELF
V gene: TRBV4-3; CDR3 protein: ASSQDPNLPREQF
V gene: TRBV5-1; CDR3 protein: ASSLEASGRGNEQF
V gene: TRBV18; CDR3 protein: ASSPGLAGVSYNEQF
V gene: TRBV19; CDR3 protein: ASSMVNMNTEAF
V gene: TRBV28; CDR3 protein: ASSLSILYGYT
V gene: TRBV18; CDR3 protein: ASSPAAGGGDTQY
V gene: TRBV14; CDR3 protein: ASSQVAGGELF
V gene: TRBV7-9; CDR3 protein: ASSASGLAGGYEQF
V gene: TRBV7-2; CDR3 protein: ASSLGTSGRLY
V gene: TRBV2; CDR3 protein: ATSTGSSGYT
V gene: TRBV3-1/TRBV3-2; CDR3 protein: ASSPVGSAGEQY
V gene: TRBV27; CDR3 protein: ASSPEGGHWDYT
V gene: TRBV6-5; CDR3 protein: ASSPRQGDNSPLH
V gene: TRBV15; CDR3 protein: ATSRDWSYPGEY
V gene: TRBV7-2; CDR3 protein: ASSLVAGVMETQY
V gene: TRBV7-2; CDR3 protein: ASSLGGPQETQY
V gene: TRBV19; CDR3 protein: ASSPLARTPDTQY
V gene: TRBV6-5; CDR3 protein: ASSFGQGIGNTIY
V gene: TRBV2; CDR3 protein: ASSEAGAGGWTGMDEQY
V gene: TRBV25-1; CDR3 protein: ASSATTGLNSPLH
V gene: TRBV13; CDR3 protein: ASSSHQGLAGGLFGSSYEQY
V gene: TRBV11-2; CDR3 protein: ASSLARFGSGRAYEQY
V gene: TRBV11-2; CDR3 protein: ASSSGLRSQY
V gene: TRBV19; CDR3 protein: ASSIGDSTEAF
V gene: TRBV2; CDR3 protein: ASGTGELNTEAF
V gene: TRBV21-1; CDR3 protein: ASSSGGPGELF
V gene: TRBV27; CDR3 protein: ASSFRAGELF
V gene: TRBV2; CDR3 protein: ASRQGGTEAF
V gene: TRBV18; CDR3 protein: ASSPLPAGGGTGELF
V gene: TRBV7-2; CDR3 protein: ASSPLFGEAF
V gene: TRBV12-5; CDR3 protein: ASGGGAGVTDTQY
V gene: TRBV5-6; CDR3 protein: ASSDTGSTGELF
V gene: TRBV4-1; CDR3 protein: ASSQVRGGSTYNEQF
V gene: TRBV29-1; CDR3 protein: SVDRPVHNYGYT
V gene: TRBV6-5; CDR3 protein: ASSYGGSLNEKLF
V gene: TRBV6-5; CDR3 protein: ASSYSLGQGALD
V gene: TRBV30; CDR3 protein: AWSVGGSGELF
V gene: TRBV19; CDR3 protein: ASSTRDRRNYEQY
V gene: TRBV29-1; CDR3 protein: SAPRTGANSPLH
V gene: TRBV23-1; CDR3 protein: ASSPRQSSYNSPLH
V gene: TRBV14; CDR3 protein: ASSPRRASGRLQETQY
V gene: TRBV20-1; CDR3 protein: SASAGVGNEQF
V gene: TRBV11-1; CDR3 protein: ASSPGQNTEAF
V gene: TRBV24-1; CDR3 protein: ATSDHKTGYTDTQY
V gene: TRBV20-1; CDR3 protein: SARDRGGYT
V gene: TRBV5-3; CDR3 protein: ARSPGTGSYNSPLH
V gene: TRBV12-3/TRBV12-4; CDR3 protein: ASSPEGGHTQY
V gene: TRBV30; CDR3 protein: AWSVQGERGSPLH
V gene: TRBV27; CDR3 protein: ASSLWGGVTEAF
V gene: TRBV27; CDR3 protein: ASSFSQTGELF